The subject of this entry is one T cell receptor beta chain. The antigen is not known. The source of the sample is a study of blood T cells in healthy people across ages. Study-wide points: Long-lived donors had more naive CD4+ cells and higher diversity than aged donors.

Each donor was a healthy Caucasian individual from Russia, aged about 6 to 95. Together with a sample-barcoded 5' primer, a J-beta primer mix was included in a second PCR lasting about 6 to 11 cycles. A template-switch adaptor containing 12 random nucleotides labeled each cDNA molecule. Using its own MiXCR run on the 5' RACE reads, TCRdb lists one record per CDR3 protein. The sample lists around 600,000 distinct CDR3 sequences, under 55% occurring once. The CDR3 runs 15 residues. Between the trimmed V and J ends, which lost 3 bases and 0 bases, there was a span of 9 bases. Germline V CDR1 and CDR2: SGHTA, FQGNSA.

The receptor comes from a man aged 80 or over in good health. The J gene is TRBJ2-1, the V gene TRBV7-2; no clear D gene. The sequencing input was blood. CDR3 amino acids: CASSFGALSYNEQFF. CDR3 bases: TGTGCCAGCAGCTTCGGAGCCCTCTCCTACAATGAGCAGTTCTTC.